Shown below are 20 T cell receptor beta chains from a single sample sequenced in a study of T cells in Graves' hyperthyroidism and ophthalmopathy. Researchers took RNA transcripts and amplified the TCR beta CDR3 regions from them. HTBI primers drove first-round RT-PCR of the TCR CDR3. Each CDR3 protein gets one entry after TCRdb re-called the multiplex PCR reads with MiXCR. The sample shows about 210,000 distinct CDR3 sequences, more than 15% of them seen only once. The sequenced material came from blood. The origin of the receptors is a man over 45 with Graves' hyperthyroidism.

This clonotype was seen many times. The chain recombines TRBV5-1 with TRBJ2-1, with D unresolved. The germline V gene encodes CDR1 SGHRS and CDR2 YFSETQ. V gave up 2 bases and J gave up 2 bases, with 8 bases separating them. The CDR3 runs 14 residues. The CDR3 coding sequence is TGCGCCAGCAGCTTTGGGGAAACCTACAATGAGCAGTTCTTC. Its protein product is CASSFGETYNEQFF.

This clonotype was recorded at least ten times. The rearrangement links TRBV7-2 to TRBJ2-3; TRBD2 agrees at 7 bases. Trimming cost V 0 bases and J 2 bases; bases outside gene matches: 2. Germline V CDR1 and CDR2: SGHTA, FQGNSA. The CDR3 has 15 amino acids. CDR3 region: CASSLAAGTTDTQYF. In DNA form, the CDR3 reads TGTGCCAGCAGCTTAGCAGCGGGGACCACAGATACGCAGTATTTT.

The sample holds many counts of this clonotype. The CDR3 reads CASRLAGNTDTQYF. The CDR3, as DNA: TGTGCCAGCAGGCTAGCGGGGAACACAGATACGCAGTATTTT. The rearrangement joins TRBV6-1 to TRBJ2-3, with 9 bases identical to TRBD2. Germline V gives CDR1 MNHNS, CDR2 SASEGT. The CDR3 sequence is 14 residues long. With 6 bases clipped from V and 2 bases from J, the junction kept 3 bases outside the gene matches.

The V and J genes are TRBV15 and TRBJ2-5, with D hard to call. Trimming removed 1 base at V and 5 bases at J, with 8 bases between. CDR1 and CDR2 (germline): LNHNV, YYDKDF (reference sequence). This CDR3 has 13 amino acids. CDR3 coding DNA: TGTGCCACCAGCAGAGGACTGTCGGAGACCCAGTACTTC. Translating gives CATSRGLSETQYF.

This clonotype occurred a few times. A much larger clone lies one base from this, so it may be a read error. The CDR3 reads CASRGQVGPGNTIYF. The CDR3 DNA reads TGTGCCAGCAGGGGACAGGTCGGTCCTGGAAACACCATATATTTT. This sequence joins TRBV2 and TRBJ1-3; TRBD1 agrees at 8 bases. The CDR3 has 15 residues. CDR1 SNHLY and CDR2 FYNNEI come from the germline V gene. Germline trimming cut 6 bases from V and 2 bases from J; bases unmatched to any gene: 6.

The chain links TRBV28 to TRBJ2-3; 7 nucleotides line up with TRBD2. This CDR3 is built from 12 residues. The ends lost 8 bases at V and 2 bases at J; junction bases unmatched: 1. Germline CDR1 and CDR2: MDHEN and SYDVKM. CDR3 coding DNA: TGTGCCAGCGAGCGGGACACAGATACGCAGTATTTT. Translation gives CASERDTDTQYF.

This clonotype was seen ten or more times. The chain is built from TRBV4-1 and TRBJ2-3; TRBD2 aligns across 7 bases. In germline, CDR1 is MGHRA, CDR2 YSYEKL. V was pared by 3 bases and J by 6 bases, with 6 bases of the junction left unmatched. The CDR3 is 14 amino acids. As DNA, the CDR3 is TGCGCCAGCAGCCAGGGGCTAGCGGAGGATACGCAGTATTTT. Protein product: CASSQGLAEDTQYF.

The V call is TRBV5-1, the J call TRBJ2-5; 10 bases are a match to TRBD2. There are 14 residues in the CDR3. The V and J ends lost 4 bases and 5 bases, in that order; junction bases with no gene match: 5. Germline assignment: CDR1 SGHRS and CDR2 YFSETQ. For the CDR3, the DNA is TGCGCCAGCAGCCGCGGGACTAGCGATGAGACCCAGTACTTC. The encoded protein is CASSRGTSDETQYF.

In its sample, this clonotype was seen many times. The chain links TRBV7-2 to TRBJ2-1; the match to TRBD2 covers 9 bases. This CDR3 contains 16 residues. Trimming took 5 bases from V and 6 from J; bases not matched to a gene: 11. Germline CDR1 SGHTA, CDR2 FQGNSA. CDR3 loop: CASSPPGTSRGNEQFF. The CDR3 bases are TGTGCCAGCAGCCCACCAGGGACTAGCCGCGGCAATGAGCAGTTCTTC.

As to this clonotype: Mismatch with germline at one junction end may stem from a read error. The chain combines TRBV4-2 with TRBJ2-2, with a possible D match to TRBD2 (6 bases). Germline CDR1 reads LGHNA; CDR2 reads YNFKEQ. CDR3 size: 14 residues. The CDR3 nucleotides read TGTGCCAGCAGCCAACCACCCCGGGACGGGGGGCTGTTTTTT. It yields the protein CASSQPPRDGGLFF.

V usage is TRBV6-1 and J usage is TRBJ1-5, with TRBD1 matching 12 bases. The V gene's germline CDR1 is MNHNS and CDR2 SASEGT. V dropped 5 bases and J dropped 6; count of bases not matched to a gene: 5. The CDR3 is 15 amino acids. The DNA of the CDR3 is TGTGCCAGCAGTCGGGACAGGGGGCGACCTCAGCCCCAGCATTTT. It translates to CASSRDRGRPQPQHF.

The rearrangement joins TRBV9 to TRBJ2-2, with 9 bases identical to TRBD2. Germline CDR1 and CDR2: SGDLS and YYNGEE. After removal of 4 bases from V and 7 bases from J, the junction contained 14 bases not matched to a gene. CDR3 length: 17 amino acids. In nucleotides, the CDR3 is TGTGCCAGCAGCCCGGGGGGCGGACTAGCGAGGGTCGGGGAGCTGTTTTTT. Protein sequence: CASSPGGGLARVGELFF.

Ten or more counts support this clonotype. The V call is TRBV6-2 or TRBV6-3, the J call TRBJ2-7; 10 bases fit TRBD2. This CDR3 is built from 16 residues. The trim removed 2 bases at V and 5 bases at J, leaving 9 bases unmatched. Germline V CDR1 and CDR2: MNHEY, SVGEGT. This chain's CDR3 is CASSYPPSGSINEQYF. The CDR3 DNA follows: TGTGCCAGCAGTTACCCCCCTAGCGGGAGTATCAACGAGCAGTACTTC.

CDR3: CASSLAAGPYEQYF. CDR3 in DNA: TGTGCCAGCAGCTTAGCTGCGGGACCCTACGAGCAGTACTTC. The chain has TRBV5-4 and TRBJ2-7, with D possibly matching TRBD2 (6 bases). The germline V gene has CDR1 SGHNT and CDR2 YYREEE (reference sequence). Trimming stripped 2 bases from V and 2 bases from J, with 11 bases between. The CDR3 has 14 residues.

The genes are TRBV15 and TRBJ2-1; D is unresolved. Between the trimmed V and J ends, which lost 5 bases and 0 bases, there was a span of 11 bases. CDR3 length: 15 residues. The germline V gene has CDR1 LNHNV and CDR2 YYDKDF (reference sequence). The CDR3 protein is CATSPQAGSYNEQFF. The CDR3 DNA reads TGTGCCACCAGCCCGCAGGCCGGCTCCTACAATGAGCAGTTCTTC.

J is TRBJ2-2 and V is TRBV18; D tentatively fits TRBD1 or TRBD2 (5 bases each). V lost 3 bases and J 1 base, leaving 12 bases between the germline ends. Germline V gene lookup returns CDR1 KGHSH and CDR2 LQKENI. This CDR3 spans 16 amino acids. Written as DNA, the CDR3 is TGTGCCAGCTCACCGACAGCGGCGGGGAACACCGGGGAGCTGTTTTTT. Amino acids: CASSPTAAGNTGELFF.

This clonotype was seen a few times. The CDR3: CATSDTYSNQPQHF. The CDR3 DNA reads TGTGCCACCAGTGACACGTATAGCAATCAGCCCCAGCATTTT. The chain carries TRBV24-1 and TRBJ1-5, with D unresolved. CDR3 length equals 14 residues. Per the germline V gene, CDR1 is KGHDR and CDR2 is SFDVKD. V was cut by 4 bases and J by 0 bases, with 6 bases left in between.

On this clonotype: A clone one base away is much larger, so this may be a read error. The chain carries TRBV2 and TRBJ1-2; D is ambiguous. The CDR3 sequence is 13 residues long. The germline V gene encodes CDR1 SNHLY and CDR2 FYNNEI. The CDR3 DNA sequence: TGTGCCAGCAATAGGGAGACAAACTATGGCTGCACCTTC. Translated, it gives CASNRETNYGCTF. Combining the CDR3 with reference TRBV2 and TRBJ1-2 gives the whole variable domain EPEVTQTPSHQVTQMGQEVILRCVPISNHLYFYWYRQILGQKVEFLVSFYNNEISEKSEIFDDQFSVERPDGSNFTLKIRSTKLEDSAMYFCASNRETNYGCTFGSGTRLTVV.

A note on this clonotype: The junction and the germline gene differ at one end; a read error may be behind it. The chain couples TRBV28 to TRBJ2-7; D may be TRBD2 (6 bases). The CDR3 consists of 15 residues. The germline V gene has CDR1 MDHEN and CDR2 SYDVKM. The CDR3 bases are TGTGCCAGCAGTCCGGAGGAGGGCCAGCTCTACGAGCAGTGCTTC. This sequence encodes CASSPEEGQLYEQCF. The whole variable domain, remainder taken from reference TRBV28 and TRBJ2-7, is DVKVTQSSRYLVKRTGEKVFLECVQDMDHENMFWYRQDPGLGLRLIYFSYDVKMKEKGDIPEGYSVSREKKERFSLILESASTNQTSMYLCASSPEEGQLYEQCFGPGTRLTVT.

This clonotype was observed a few times. An end of the junction does not agree with germline; a read error may underlie this. The chain employs TRBV5-6 and TRBJ1-6; D is unclear. The CDR3 totals 15 residues. CDR1 is SGHDT and CDR2 is YYEEEE in the germline V gene. The CDR3 DNA is TGCGCCAGCAGCTTGGGTTACAACAATAATTCACCCCTCCACTTT. This sequence encodes CASSLGYNNNSPLHF.